The sequence of this T cell receptor (beta chain) was determined in a study of shared clonotypes between healthy human individuals (dated by TCRdb to the early 2020s). Regarding the study in general: The cohort included three men and a couple of women between 18 and 49 years of age. Per donor, three plates each were used for CD4 naive and CD4 memory, two for CD8 naive, and one for CD8 memory. The study deeply sequenced blood TCR repertoires of about 5 healthy adults to estimate repertoire size and the extent of clonotype sharing between individuals. Leukapheresis yielded between about 0.85 and 10 billion PBMCs per donor. To increase sequencing depth and limit assay-specific biases, different laboratories used diverse techniques to prepare libraries and sequence TCR repertoires.

CD8 naive samples were CD45RO-negative cells positively selected for CCR7, giving a CD45RA+CCR7+ population that excluded TemRA cells. Healthy HIV-negative adults with no recently reported acute infections or vaccinations were included as donors. Every donor was a Caucasian adult living in Nashville, Tennessee, USA. After blood collection by leukapheresis, PBMCs were isolated using Ficoll-Histopaque density gradient centrifugation and then cryopreserved in the vapor phase of liquid nitrogen. Purity and quantity of every magnetically sorted T cell population were checked by analytical flow cytometry. Genomic DNA was isolated from every sorted fraction and measured by UV absorbance on a Nanodrop 2000c. On this clone: Its antigen target is currently unknown. No per-base quality is available; no much larger clone lies one base away.

TCR CDR3 regions were amplified from genomic DNA by multiplex PCR using the deep immunoSEQ assay. Extracted genomic DNA from each cell subset was distributed evenly across all wells of several immunoSEQ 96-well plates, and each plate was treated as a replicate. Each replicate PCR for sorted subsets received about 210 ng genomic DNA, equal to around 32,000 T cell genomes. Purified libraries were measured with a Qubit 3.0 fluorometer, size-checked on a Bioanalyzer 2100, and measured again with the KAPA Library Quantification kit. Each immunoSEQ 96-well plate was sequenced on its own single-read 150-cycle Illumina NextSeq 550 flow cell. Processing in the source paper ran as follows. Because only junctional sequences without quality scores were contained in the immunoSEQ output, filtering matching that applied to full-length reads could not be performed. Sequences were annotated with PyIR, a Python wrapper for IgBLAST v1.9, using IMGT germline references to assign V/J genes and CDR3. Any read was removed if the V/J assignment was weak (E-value above 1e-6), the CDR3 was missing, or the read contained stop codons, out-of-frame junctions, or ambiguous translated residues. A V3J clonotype was defined by an identical inferred V gene, J gene, and CDR3 amino acid sequence. The percentage overlap between two repertoires was calculated by dividing the number of shared unique clonotypes by the size of the smaller repertoire. RTK rarefaction, the Chao1 estimator, and Recon v2.1 estimates of unobserved clonotypes were used to assess repertoire richness. OLGA was used to compute generation probabilities for all TCRbeta clonotypes that the gDNA method yielded from a few donors. TCRdb carries this immuneACCESS record with in-frame sequences only. Its versions omit some clonotypes, under half of them owing to an unresolved V gene in the studies checked, with the rest unexplained. For V, J and clone size, that table is used; D and trimming come from the DNA. This sample lists hundreds of thousands of clones; 92% were detected once. Together, the top ten hold 24% of the sample.

Including cysteine and phenylalanine, the CDR3 has 15 amino acids. Only the CDR3 portion is preserved as DNA: 45 bases, with reading frame beginning at the first base. After removal of 6 bases from V and 4 bases from J, the junction retains 7 bases not matched to a gene. For CDR1 and CDR2, the germline V gene lists SGHTA and FQGNSA. What the authors observed across the whole study: The small number of donors limited the genetic and exposure-history diversity represented. Across a few donors, approximately 5% of naive CD4, 3% to 4% of naive CD8, approximately 2.5% of memory CD4, and over 0.35% of memory CD8 clonotypes were shared. Higher generation probabilities were observed for clonotypes shared by all four sorted-subset donors than for non-shared clonotypes. Rarefaction of sorted-subset datasets indicated incomplete sequencing despite the large sequencing depth. Naive subsets generally had larger estimated clonotype richness than memory subsets did. Pairwise subsampling led to the expectation that sequencing depth would affect the degree of clonotype sharing among donors. Sampling was limited to blood, and TCR repertoires in tissue likely differ from TCR repertoires in blood.

The chain is assembled from TRBV7-2 and TRBJ2-7; 12 nucleotides in the junction match TRBD2. The TCR originated in a man aged 25 to 40 in good health. Material: naive CD8+ T cells sorted from blood. The cell subset or site label on this specimen signifies: CD45RA+CCR7+. The base sequence is TGTGCCAGCAGACCTCTAGCGGGAGGGGCTTACGAGCAGTACTTC. Its translation reads: CASRPLAGGAYEQYF.